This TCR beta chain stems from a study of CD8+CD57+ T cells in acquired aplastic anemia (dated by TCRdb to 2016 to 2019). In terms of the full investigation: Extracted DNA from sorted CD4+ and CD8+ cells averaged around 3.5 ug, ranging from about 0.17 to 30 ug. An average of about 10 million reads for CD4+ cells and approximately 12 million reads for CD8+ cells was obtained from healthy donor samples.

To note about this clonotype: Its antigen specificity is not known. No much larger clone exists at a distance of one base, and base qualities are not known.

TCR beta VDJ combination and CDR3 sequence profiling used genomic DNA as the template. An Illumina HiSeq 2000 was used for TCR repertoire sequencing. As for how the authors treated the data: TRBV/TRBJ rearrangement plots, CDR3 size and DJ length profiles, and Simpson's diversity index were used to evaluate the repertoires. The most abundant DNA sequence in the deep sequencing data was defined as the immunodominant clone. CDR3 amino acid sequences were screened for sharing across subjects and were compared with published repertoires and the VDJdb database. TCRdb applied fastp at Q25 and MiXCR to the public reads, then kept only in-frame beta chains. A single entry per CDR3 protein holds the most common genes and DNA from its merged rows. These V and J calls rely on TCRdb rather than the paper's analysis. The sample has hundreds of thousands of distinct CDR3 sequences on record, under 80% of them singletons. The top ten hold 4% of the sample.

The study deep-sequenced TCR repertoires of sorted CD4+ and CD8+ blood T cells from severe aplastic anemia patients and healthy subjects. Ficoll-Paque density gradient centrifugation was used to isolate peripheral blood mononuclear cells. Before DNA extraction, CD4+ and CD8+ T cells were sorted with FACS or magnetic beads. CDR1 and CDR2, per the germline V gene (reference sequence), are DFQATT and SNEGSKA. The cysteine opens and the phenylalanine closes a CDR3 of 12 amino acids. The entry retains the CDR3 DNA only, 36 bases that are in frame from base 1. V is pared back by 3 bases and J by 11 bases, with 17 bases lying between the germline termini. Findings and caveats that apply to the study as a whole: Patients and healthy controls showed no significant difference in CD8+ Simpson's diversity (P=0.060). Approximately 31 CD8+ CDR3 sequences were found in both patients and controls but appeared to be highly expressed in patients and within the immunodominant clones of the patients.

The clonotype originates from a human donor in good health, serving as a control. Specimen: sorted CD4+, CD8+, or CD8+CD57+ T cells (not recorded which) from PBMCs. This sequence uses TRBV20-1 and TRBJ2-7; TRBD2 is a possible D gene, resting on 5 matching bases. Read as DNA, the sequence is TGCAGTGCTAGCGTAGCGAATACTGAAAAGTACTTC. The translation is CSASVANTEKYF.